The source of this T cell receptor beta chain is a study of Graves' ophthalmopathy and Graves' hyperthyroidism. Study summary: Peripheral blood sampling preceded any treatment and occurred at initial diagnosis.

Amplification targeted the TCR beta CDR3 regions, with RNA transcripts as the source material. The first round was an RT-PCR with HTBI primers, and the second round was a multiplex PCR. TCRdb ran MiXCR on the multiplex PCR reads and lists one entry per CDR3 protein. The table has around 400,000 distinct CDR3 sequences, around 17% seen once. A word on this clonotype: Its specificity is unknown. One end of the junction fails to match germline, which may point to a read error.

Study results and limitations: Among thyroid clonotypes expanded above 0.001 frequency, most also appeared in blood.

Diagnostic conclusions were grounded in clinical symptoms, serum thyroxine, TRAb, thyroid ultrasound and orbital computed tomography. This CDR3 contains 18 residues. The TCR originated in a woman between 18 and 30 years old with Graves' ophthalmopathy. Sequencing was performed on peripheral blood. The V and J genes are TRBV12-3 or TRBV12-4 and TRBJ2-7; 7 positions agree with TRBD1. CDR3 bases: TGTGCCAGCAGTTTAAGGGGACAGCGGACGTATACCTCCTACGGGCAGTACTTC. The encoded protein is CASSLRGQRTYTSYGQYF.